The subject of this entry is one TCR beta chain. This clonotype was counted only a few times. Which antigen it targets is not known. No base qualities exist here, and no much larger clone lies one base off it. The data stem from a study of T cells in Graves' hyperthyroidism and ophthalmopathy (dated by TCRdb to the late 2010s). As for the study more broadly: Peripheral blood samples were taken at the time of initial diagnosis, prior to any treatment. For training and testing, the 100 or so patients in the discovery cohort were randomly divided in a 7:3 ratio. TCR Vbeta CDR3 sequencing of 120 to 150 peripheral blood samples (43 ophthalmopathy, 75 hyperthyroidism and 17 progressor patients) is reported in the paper. After sampling, hyperthyroidism patients received methimazole starting at 30 mg daily, and ophthalmopathy patients received high-dose intravenous methylprednisolone. Whether ophthalmopathy could be predicted prospectively was tested in an independent validation cohort made up of under 20 hyperthyroidism patients plus 17 patients who later progressed to ophthalmopathy. In six Graves' hyperthyroidism patients, the study also compared T-cell repertoires from thyroid tissue with T-cell repertoires from blood. To identify TCR V-J signatures that set the groups apart, the researchers used a discovery cohort of about a hundred patients, made up of under 50 with Graves' ophthalmopathy and 57 with stable Graves' hyperthyroidism.

Measured from the cysteine to the phenylalanine, the CDR3 is 17 residues long. Left in the record is the CDR3 DNA by itself, 51 bases read in frame from the first base. V gives up 0 bases and J gives up 0 bases, and the segment between their germline ends measures 15 bases. CDR1 and CDR2 (DFQATT, SNEGSKA) derive from the germline V gene (reference sequence). Overall study outcomes, separate from this receptor: Most expanded thyroid clonotypes (frequency above 0.001) were also found in blood, which suggests that blood repertoires may mirror thyroid immune responses. In cross-validation, a model built on a 13 V-J signature told ophthalmopathy apart from stable hyperthyroidism with under 90% sensitivity and 81% to 82% specificity, and in testing the same model reached 80%/75%. In validation, the model predicted progression to ophthalmopathy with around 71% sensitivity and approximately 78% specificity, a median of approximately 6.7 months before onset. Sample size was not statistically predetermined, and investigators were not blinded to group allocation.

The TCR beta CDR3 regions were amplified from RNA transcripts. For the first round of RT-PCR on the TCR CDR3, the HTBI primer set was used together with the Qiagen OneStep RT-PCR kit. Libraries were constructed in a second round of multiplex PCR, after which size selection and purification were carried out. The libraries were sequenced on an Illumina HiSeq2000 using paired-end 100 bp reads. Per the original workflow: SOAPnuke was used to process the raw data, removing reads that contained adapters or uncalled bases, had a mean Phred below 15, or lacked an exact match to the constant primer or identifier. High-quality paired reads were merged with COPE v1.2.5, and unique nucleotide sequences were defined as clonotypes. MiTCR v1.1 was used to align clonotypes to the IMGT TRBV, TRBD and TRBJ reference segments. The analysis included only V-J combinations with a frequency above 0.0001, which together covered approximately 99% of the repertoires. A TCS score was defined as the ratio of F50 (clonal expansion) to E x V (chaos), with BLOSUM62-based TCRdist applied between CDR3 peptides within each V-J. Welch's t-statistics and random forest reduced 514 V-J features to roughly 13, which were used in a naive Bayes classifier (R e1071). The public reads were reprocessed in TCRdb via fastp at Q25 and MiXCR, keeping in-frame beta chains. Records with the same CDR3 protein are collapsed into one entry carrying the most frequent genes and DNA. These V and J calls derive from TCRdb rather than the authors' analysis. Here the sample has under 300,000 distinct CDR3 sequences; approximately 14% occur a single time. About 30% of the sample comes from the top ten.

Hyperthyroidism patients were aged 18 to 65 years and newly diagnosed, with disease duration of less than 2 months. Exclusion was applied to patients with uncontrolled infections, other autoimmune diseases, pregnancy or lactation. Clinical symptoms, serum thyroxine and TRAb, thyroid ultrasound, and orbital computed tomography formed the basis for the diagnoses. For progressor patients, blood was drawn at the first diagnosis of hyperthyroidism, before any ophthalmopathy symptoms had appeared. PBMCs were isolated from approximately 10 ml of fresh peripheral blood by Ficoll-Paque density gradient centrifugation. Progressor patients were initially diagnosed with Graves' hyperthyroidism and developed ophthalmopathy during follow-up. Total RNA was extracted using Trizol reagent, and RNA quality was assessed on an Agilent 2100 Bioanalyzer.

Here the chain combines TRBV20-1 and TRBJ2-4; the D gene is perhaps TRBD2, from 5 matching bases. Sample: blood. This clonotype was obtained from a woman in her 50s with Graves' hyperthyroidism that later progressed to Graves' ophthalmopathy. The CDR3 has the sequence CSAREGRGGLAKNIQYF. The DNA is as follows: TGCAGTGCTAGAGAGGGCCGAGGAGGTCTAGCCAAAAACATTCAGTACTTC.